Shown below are 32 T cell receptor beta chains from a single sample sequenced in a study of beta chain features in type 1 diabetes (dated by TCRdb to 2017 to 2018). For these receptors, no antigen is known. Libraries were made using the immunoSEQ multiplex PCR assay. The entire isolated RNA was reverse transcribed using the High Capacity cDNA Reverse Transcription Kit, and thus expressed TCRB transcripts were sequenced. This immuneACCESS table, as held by TCRdb, lists in-frame sequences with V and J called but not all clones. Of the missing ones, under half trace to an unresolved V gene in checked studies; the others have no known cause. Counted in this sample were around 650,000 clones; roughly 12% of them appeared once. Approximately 0.11% of the sample is in the top ten clones. Findings and caveats that apply to the study as a whole: A moderate but significant shortening of TCRB CDR3 length was observed in type 1 diabetes patients in all four CD4+ subsets.

The sample consisted of naive CD4+ T cells from blood. The cell subset or site label here, explained by the study, means: true naive CD4+ T cells. Receptors originate from a man aged 30 to 39 with type 1 diabetes.

The chain couples TRBV6-6 to TRBJ2-3; 8 bases are shared with TRBD1. With V trimmed by 4 bases and J by 2 bases, 2 bases remained unmatched. The CDR3 length is 14 residues. Looked up from germline, CDR1 is MNHNY and CDR2 is SVGAGI (reference sequence). CDR3 sequence reads: CASSWTGNTDTQYF. As DNA, the CDR3 is TGTGCCAGCAGTTGGACAGGGAACACAGATACGCAGTATTTT.

The chain uses TRBV29-1 and TRBJ1-1; TRBD1 agrees at 10 bases. V trimming: 1 base; J trimming: 7 bases; junction bases outside the gene matches: 3. This CDR3 has 13 residues. Germline CDR1 and CDR2: SQVTM and ANQGSEA. The CDR3 bases are TGCAGCGTTGAAGGACAGGGGGCCGTTGAAGCTTTCTTT. Translating it yields CSVEGQGAVEAFF.

This clone was seen only a few times. This chain links TRBV6-6 with TRBJ1-2; 9 positions match TRBD1. Germline trimming cut 9 bases from V and 1 base from J; bases unmatched to any gene: 12. The CDR3 runs 16 residues. Germline V gives CDR1 MNHNY, CDR2 SVGAGI (reference sequence). CDR3 DNA sequence: TGTGCCAGTAAACCGGGACAGGGACGGGTTAACTATGGCTACACCTTC. Translated: CASKPGQGRVNYGYTF.

The V call is TRBV28, the J call TRBJ1-2; D unresolved. Trimming stripped 3 bases from V and 2 bases from J, with 7 bases between. Per the germline V gene, CDR1 is MDHEN and CDR2 is SYDVKM. This CDR3 region has 13 residues. CDR3 in DNA: TGTGCCAGCAGTTTGCGGGGAAACTATGGCTACACCTTC. This encodes CASSLRGNYGYTF.

This clone has more than one count but fewer than ten. This rearrangement joins TRBV4-2 to TRBJ2-6, with 9 bases fitting TRBD2. Unmatched junction bases numbered 10, after V lost 0 bases and J lost 1 base. Germline-derived CDR1 and CDR2 are LGHNA and YNFKEQ. The CDR3 length is 20 residues. In nucleotides, the CDR3 is TGTGCCAGCAGCCAAGATGGGCTAGCGGGGATCTATTCTGGGGCCAACGTCCTGACTTTC. Amino acids: CASSQDGLAGIYSGANVLTF.

This sequence joins TRBV11-2 and TRBJ2-2; D is tentatively TRBD1 or TRBD2 (5 bases each). V lost 2 bases and J lost 4, with 14 bases in between. Germline V gene lookup returns CDR1 SGHAT and CDR2 FQNNGV. This CDR3 spans 16 amino acids. The chain's CDR3 is CASSLIQGAVTGELFF. For the CDR3, the DNA is TGTGCCAGCAGCTTAATCCAGGGAGCGGTCACCGGGGAGCTGTTTTTT.

This clone has just a few counts. This rearrangement joins TRBV9 to TRBJ1-1; D uncertain. Germline loops: CDR1 SGDLS, CDR2 YYNGEE. This CDR3 region has 13 residues. V dropped 4 bases and J dropped 0 bases, with 7 bases sitting between them. The CDR3 nucleotides read TGTGCCAGCAGCCCCAACATGAACACTGAAGCTTTCTTT. Translation gives CASSPNMNTEAFF.

The genes are TRBV9 and TRBJ2-5; D is ambiguous. The CDR3 is made up of 12 amino acids. Trimming cost V 5 bases and J 2 bases, with 7 bases left between them. Germline V gene data show CDR1 as SGDLS and CDR2 as YYNGEE. The CDR3 sequence is CASSVAQETQYF. CDR3 in DNA: TGTGCCAGCAGTGTGGCGCAAGAGACCCAGTACTTC.

This clone has just a few counts. The gene calls are TRBV7-9 and TRBJ1-1; D not certain. The CDR3 contains 13 residues. The V and J ends lost 5 bases and 11 bases respectively, with 18 bases between them. Looked up from germline, CDR1 is SEHNR and CDR2 is FQNEAQ (reference sequence). As DNA, the CDR3 is TGTGCCAGCAGCCCCCCGGTGGGGAAGCCGGCTTTCTTT. This encodes CASSPPVGKPAFF.

A few counts support this clone. The rearrangement uses TRBV29-1 and TRBJ2-5; D possibly corresponds to TRBD1 (6 bases). With 0 bases removed from V and 4 bases from J, the gap between germline ends came to 12 bases. This CDR3 is built from 14 residues. The germline V gene encodes CDR1 SQVTM and CDR2 ANQGSEA. CDR3 sequence: CSVEETGPGETQYF. The CDR3 DNA is TGCAGCGTTGAAGAGACAGGACCGGGAGAGACCCAGTACTTC.

J is TRBJ2-7 and V is TRBV14; tentative D call: TRBD2 (5 bases). Germline V gene sequence: CDR1 SGHDN, CDR2 FVKESK. CDR3 size: 13 residues. Deletions cut 2 bases from V and 5 bases from J, with 10 bases between. The CDR3, as DNA: TGTGCCAGCAGCCAAACGGGATGGGACGAGCAGTACTTC. Translating it yields CASSQTGWDEQYF.

This clone was recorded a few times. The chain has TRBV30 and TRBJ2-7; 8 bases align to TRBD2. Per germline, CDR1 GTSNPN and CDR2 SVGIG (reference sequence). V was pared by 2 bases and J by 0 bases, with 3 bases of the junction left unmatched. The length of the CDR3 is 14 residues. For the CDR3, the DNA is TGTGCCTGGAGTCGGGGGGGGAGCTCCTACGAGCAGTACTTC. It is translated as CAWSRGGSSYEQYF.

This sequence joins TRBV6-5 and TRBJ2-3, with 7 nucleotides matching TRBD2. The CDR3 covers 15 residues. V lost 4 bases and J lost 4; bases outside the gene matches: 8. Looked up from germline, CDR1 is MNHEY and CDR2 is SVGAGI. This CDR3 is CASSSRFGGADTQYF. The CDR3 bases are TGTGCCAGCAGTTCAAGATTTGGGGGGGCAGATACGCAGTATTTT.

This clone was observed a few times. This sequence joins TRBV9 and TRBJ1-1; D might be TRBD1 (6 bases). The CDR3 sequence is 14 residues long. Germline V gene lookup returns CDR1 SGDLS and CDR2 YYNGEE. With 0 bases removed from V and 6 bases from J, the gap between germline ends came to 12 bases. The CDR3 is CASSVDGGQPEAFF. The CDR3, as DNA: TGTGCCAGCAGCGTAGATGGGGGGCAACCTGAAGCTTTCTTT.

This clone has only a few counts. This rearrangement joins TRBV23-1 to TRBJ2-2; 8 nucleotides align to TRBD1. TRBV23-1 is recorded as an ORF, its role being uncertain. The V and J ends lost 9 bases and 5 bases, in that order; junction bases with no gene match: 8. The CDR3 has 14 residues. CDR3 sequence reads: CARVGQGQTGELFF. In DNA form, the CDR3 reads TGCGCCAGAGTCGGACAGGGACAGACCGGGGAGCTGTTTTTT.

This chain connects TRBV4-2 to TRBJ1-3, with D unclear. The germline V and J ends were trimmed by 4 bases and 8 bases, with 12 bases remaining between them. CDR3 length: 13 amino acids. CDR1 is LGHNA, CDR2 YNFKEQ, per germline. The CDR3 is CASSRPNGDTIYF. DNA of the CDR3: TGTGCCAGCAGCCGGCCAAATGGGGACACCATATATTTT.

The gene calls are TRBV6-6 and TRBJ1-4; 7 nucleotides match TRBD1. J gave up 7 bases and V 9 bases, and 8 bases lay outside the gene matches. This CDR3 has 13 amino acids. CDR1 MNHNY and CDR2 SVGAGI come from the germline V gene (reference sequence). CDR3 sequence: CASFDRDIEKLFF. DNA for the CDR3: TGTGCCAGTTTCGACAGGGATATTGAAAAACTGTTTTTT.

This clone was observed a few times. The rearrangement links TRBV4-2 to TRBJ2-3, with a possible D match to TRBD1 (6 bases). Trimming took 2 bases from V and 1 from J, leaving 13 bases between them. This CDR3 has 16 amino acids. Germline V gene lookup returns CDR1 LGHNA and CDR2 YNFKEQ. CDR3 protein: CASSQYGTSGTDTQYF. As DNA, the CDR3 is TGTGCCAGCAGCCAATACGGGACATCGGGCACAGATACGCAGTATTTT.

The CDR3 is CASSGGGGETQYF. CDR3 nucleotides: TGTGCCAGCAGCGGAGGGGGCGGCGAGACCCAGTACTTC. The chain combines TRBV2 with TRBJ2-5, with D perhaps matching TRBD1 (7 bases). This CDR3 has 13 residues. Trimming stripped 6 bases from V and 5 bases from J, with 13 bases between. Germline V gene lookup returns CDR1 SNHLY and CDR2 FYNNEI.

A remark on this clone: No conserved phenylalanine or tryptophan ends this CDR3, so it is likely a read error. It is unclear where the CDR3 begins or ends on the DNA, so no DNA is shown, and the CDR3 is as TCRdb lists it. The chain has TRBV2 and TRBJ2-7; the D call of TRBD1 is as the table states it, not checked on the DNA. Ends included, the CDR3 has 12 residues. The germline CDR1 and CDR2 sequences are SNHLY and FYNNEI. The CDR3 reads CASSEGLGTGGI.

The chain has TRBV5-4 and TRBJ2-3, with 9 bases that match TRBD2. Germline V gene lookup returns CDR1 SGHNT and CDR2 YYREEE (reference sequence). V shed 2 bases, J shed 5 bases, and the junction held 3 bases outside the gene matches. The CDR3 extends over 14 amino acids. The CDR3 nucleotides read TGTGCCAGCAGCTTCGCGGGGGGGAAAGATACGCAGTATTTT. Amino acid sequence: CASSFAGGKDTQYF.

This clone was seen only a few times. The chain combines TRBV27 with TRBJ2-7; TRBD1 agrees at 9 bases. CDR3 length: 16 residues. The germline CDR1 and CDR2 sequences are MNHEY and SMNVEV (reference sequence). V dropped 1 base and J dropped 2; count of bases not matched to a gene: 6. The CDR3 reads CASSLLGQGETYEQYF. The CDR3 DNA reads as TGTGCCAGCAGTTTATTGGGACAGGGCGAGACCTACGAGCAGTACTTC.

The chain is built from TRBV7-9 and TRBJ1-1; 7 nucleotides agree with TRBD1. V was clipped by 0 bases and J by 1 base; unmatched bases: 8. Looked up from germline, CDR1 is SEHNR and CDR2 is FQNEAQ (reference sequence). This CDR3 has 17 residues. CDR3 sequence (DNA): TGTGCCAGCAGCTTAGCGGGACAGTCGTTCGGGAACACTGAAGCTTTCTTT. Amino acids: CASSLAGQSFGNTEAFF.

This clone has more than one count but fewer than ten. The genes are TRBV9 and TRBJ1-2; D perhaps matches TRBD1 (5 bases). Germline V gene data show CDR1 as SGDLS and CDR2 as YYNGEE. The CDR3 runs 14 residues. V was cut by 3 bases and J by 3 bases, with 12 bases left in between. The CDR3 loop reads CASSALGTYYGYTF. The DNA for the CDR3 is TGTGCCAGCAGCGCTCTCGGGACGTACTATGGCTACACCTTC.

The chain combines TRBV9 with TRBJ1-3; D perhaps matches TRBD1 (6 bases). This CDR3 comprises 15 residues. The germline CDR1 and CDR2 sequences are SGDLS and YYNGEE. The V end was cut by 3 bases, the J end by 2 bases, with 12 bases between. CDR3 sequence reads: CASSDRDNAGNTIYF. The CDR3 nucleotides read TGTGCCAGCAGCGACCGGGACAACGCTGGAAACACCATATATTTT.

In this sample, this clone turned up a few times. In DNA, the CDR3 is TGTGCCAGCAGCAAAGAGGGACATCGAGCGAACACCGGGGAGCTGTTTTTT. Amino acids: CASSKEGHRANTGELFF. This rearrangement joins TRBV9 to TRBJ2-2; tentative D call: TRBD1 (6 bases). CDR3 length: 17 residues. Trimming cost V 4 bases and J 0 bases, with 16 bases left between them. Germline V CDR1 and CDR2: SGDLS, YYNGEE.

The chain recombines TRBV7-6 with TRBJ2-7; D call uncertain. Trimming removed 5 bases from V and 0 bases from J, with 11 bases in between. CDR3 length equals 14 residues. The germline V gene has CDR1 SGHVS and CDR2 FNYEAQ. The CDR3, as DNA: TGTGCCAGCAGCCAAAGGAGCAGCTCCTACGAGCAGTACTTC. Residues: CASSQRSSSYEQYF.

This chain links TRBV19 with TRBJ1-6; D uncertain. Germline V gene lookup returns CDR1 LNHDA and CDR2 SQIVND (reference sequence). V lost 3 bases, J lost 7 bases, and 13 bases lay in between. The CDR3 extends over 15 amino acids. The chain's CDR3 is CASSILGRENSPLHF. In DNA form, the CDR3 reads TGTGCCAGTAGTATTCTCGGACGGGAAAATTCACCCCTCCACTTT.

The gene calls are TRBV4-3 and TRBJ1-2; D uncertain. The CDR3 loop spans 15 amino acids. Looked up from germline, CDR1 is LGHNA and CDR2 is YSLEER. Deletions cut 0 bases from V and 2 bases from J, with 10 bases between. CDR3 region: CASSQDPGTNYGYTF. DNA of the CDR3: TGCGCCAGCAGCCAAGATCCGGGAACAAACTATGGCTACACCTTC.

The chain links TRBV19 to TRBJ2-7, with D possibly TRBD2 on 7 matching bases. V was shortened by 6 bases and J by 2 bases, with 14 bases between the two germline ends. The germline gives CDR1 LNHDA, CDR2 SQIVND (reference sequence). There are 14 residues in the CDR3. The CDR3 reads CASRSGGQPYEQYF. For the CDR3, the DNA is TGTGCCAGTAGATCCGGGGGGCAGCCCTACGAGCAGTACTTC. The full variable domain, completed using reference TRBV19 and TRBJ2-7, is DGGITQSPKYLFRKEGQNVTLSCEQNLNHDAMYWYRQDPGQGLRLIYYSQIVNDFQKGDIAEGYSVSREKKESFPLTVTSAQKNPTAFYLCASRSGGQPYEQYFGPGTRLTVT.

The rearrangement joins TRBV6-1 to TRBJ2-7; possibly TRBD1 for D (6 bases). Germline lookup yields CDR1 MNHNS and CDR2 SASEGT. The CDR3 loop spans 13 amino acids. V was cut by 6 bases and J by 1 base, with 10 bases left in between. The CDR3 loop reads CASSLRGSYEQYF. CDR3 in DNA: TGTGCCAGCAGCCTAAGGGGGTCCTACGAGCAGTACTTC.

The rearrangement uses TRBV9 and TRBJ1-1; D is unclear. Trimming pared 0 bases from V and 4 bases from J, leaving 7 bases between. Per the germline V gene, CDR1 is SGDLS and CDR2 is YYNGEE. The CDR3 extends over 13 amino acids. CDR3 sequence reads: CASSVAFSTEAFF. The CDR3 DNA reads as TGTGCCAGCAGCGTAGCTTTCAGCACTGAAGCTTTCTTT.